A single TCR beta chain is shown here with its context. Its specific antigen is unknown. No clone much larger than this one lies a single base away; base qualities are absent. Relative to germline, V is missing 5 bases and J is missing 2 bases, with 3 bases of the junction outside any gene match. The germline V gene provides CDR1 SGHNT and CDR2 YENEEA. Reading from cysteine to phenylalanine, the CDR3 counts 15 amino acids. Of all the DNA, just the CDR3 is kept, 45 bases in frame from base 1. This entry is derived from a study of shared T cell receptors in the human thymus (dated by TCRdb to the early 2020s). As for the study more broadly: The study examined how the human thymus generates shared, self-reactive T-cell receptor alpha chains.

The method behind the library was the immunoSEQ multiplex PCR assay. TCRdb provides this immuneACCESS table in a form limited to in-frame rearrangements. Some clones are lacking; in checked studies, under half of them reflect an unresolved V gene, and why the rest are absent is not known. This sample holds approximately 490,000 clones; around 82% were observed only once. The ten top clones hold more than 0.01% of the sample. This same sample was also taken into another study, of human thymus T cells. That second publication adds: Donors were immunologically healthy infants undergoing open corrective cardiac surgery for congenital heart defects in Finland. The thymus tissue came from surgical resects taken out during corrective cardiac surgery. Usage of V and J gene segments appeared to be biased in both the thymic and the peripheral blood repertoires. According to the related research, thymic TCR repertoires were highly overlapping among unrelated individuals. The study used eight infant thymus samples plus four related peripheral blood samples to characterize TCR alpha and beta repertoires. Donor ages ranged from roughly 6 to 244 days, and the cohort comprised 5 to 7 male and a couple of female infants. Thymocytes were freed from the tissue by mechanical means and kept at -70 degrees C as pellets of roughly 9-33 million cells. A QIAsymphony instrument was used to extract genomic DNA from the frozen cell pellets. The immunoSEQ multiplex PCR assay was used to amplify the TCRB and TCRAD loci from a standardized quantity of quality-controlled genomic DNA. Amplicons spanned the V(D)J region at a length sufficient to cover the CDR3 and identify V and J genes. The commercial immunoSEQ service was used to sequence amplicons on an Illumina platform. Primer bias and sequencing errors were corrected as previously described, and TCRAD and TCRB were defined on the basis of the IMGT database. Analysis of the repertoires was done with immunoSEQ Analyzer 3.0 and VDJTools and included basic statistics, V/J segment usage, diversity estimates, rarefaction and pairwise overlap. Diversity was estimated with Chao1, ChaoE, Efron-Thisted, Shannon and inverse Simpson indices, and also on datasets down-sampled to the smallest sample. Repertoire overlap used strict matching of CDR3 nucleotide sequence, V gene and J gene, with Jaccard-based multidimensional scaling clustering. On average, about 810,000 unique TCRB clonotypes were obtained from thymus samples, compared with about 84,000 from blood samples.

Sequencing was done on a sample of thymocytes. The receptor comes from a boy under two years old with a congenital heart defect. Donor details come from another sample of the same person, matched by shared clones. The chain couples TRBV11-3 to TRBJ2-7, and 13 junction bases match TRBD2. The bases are TGTGCCAGCAGCACCGGACTAGCGGGGGCCTACGAGCAGTACTTC. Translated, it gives CASSTGLAGAYEQYF.